Each of the 2 T cell receptor beta chains below was sequenced from the same sample in a study of cytomegalovirus exposure and HLA in healthy donors. 13 Jbeta primers and 60 Vbeta primers were used for the PCR. Profiling relied on immunoSEQ multiplex PCR, and the TCRdb table lists in-frame clones only, not all of them. The sample lists some 130,000 clones, just over 75% seen once, with approximately 1.8% in the top ten. The source material was PBMCs. The receptors come from a woman between 50 and 59 years old in good health and CMV-seronegative.

This clone turned up a few times. The rearrangement joins TRBV7-2 to TRBJ2-3, with 7 bases lining up with TRBD2. This CDR3 comprises 16 residues. The V gene end was trimmed by 1 base and the J gene end by 5 bases; junction bases not matched to a gene: 9. Per the germline V gene, CDR1 is SGHTA and CDR2 is FQGNSA. The CDR3 reads CASSLVGGGPEDTQYF. CDR3 sequence (DNA): TGTGCCAGCAGCTTAGTTGGGGGAGGGCCTGAAGATACGCAGTATTTT.

The rearrangement joins TRBV30 to TRBJ1-1; weak D call: TRBD1 (5 bases). V lost 6 bases and J 1 base, leaving 12 bases between the germline ends. This CDR3 is 13 amino acids long. Germline CDR1 GTSNPN, CDR2 SVGIG (reference sequence). CDR3 sequence (DNA): TGTGCCTGCCAATCGACAGCGAACACTGAAGCTTTCTTT. Its translation: CACQSTANTEAFF.